This T cell receptor beta chain derives from a study of blood T cell repertoires in COVID-19. Study-wide context: From the United States, Italy and Spain came samples of acute and convalescent COVID-19. The analysed material was cDNA or gDNA that came from T cells, B-cell-depleted T cells, or PBMCs.

As originally analysed: By means of reference gene primer amplification, nucleated cell counts were estimated. Data came from immunoSEQ multiplex PCR; TCRdb stores just in-frame clones and leaves some out. That table is the source of V, J and clone size, and D and trimming were worked out from the DNA. This sample yields about 64,000 clones, of which 70% to 80% are seen a single time; 8.5% to 10% belongs to the top ten. The CDR3 loop spans 12 amino acids. CDR1 and CDR2 from the germline V gene are KGHSH and LQKENI. Trimming took 5 bases from V and 1 from J, leaving 5 bases between them. V gene TRBV18 combines with J gene TRBJ2-5, with D hard to call. Sequencing was performed on peripheral blood. The source of this sequence is a human donor in a cohort sampled during active COVID-19. The CDR3 reads CASSTLQETQYF. CDR3 in DNA: TGTGCCAGCTCAACTCTCCAAGAGACCCAGTACTTC.